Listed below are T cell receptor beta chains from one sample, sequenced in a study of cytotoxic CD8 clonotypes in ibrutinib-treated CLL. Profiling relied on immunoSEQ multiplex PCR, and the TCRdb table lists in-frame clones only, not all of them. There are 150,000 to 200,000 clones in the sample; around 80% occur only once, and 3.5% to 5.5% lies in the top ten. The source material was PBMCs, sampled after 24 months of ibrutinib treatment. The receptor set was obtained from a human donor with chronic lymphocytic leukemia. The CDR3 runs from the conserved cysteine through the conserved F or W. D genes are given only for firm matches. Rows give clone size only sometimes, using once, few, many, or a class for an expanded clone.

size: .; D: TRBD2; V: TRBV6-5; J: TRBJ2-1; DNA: TGTGCCAGCAGTTACTCGTCTAGCGGGGACAATGAGCAGTTCTTC; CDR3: CASSYSSSGDNEQFF
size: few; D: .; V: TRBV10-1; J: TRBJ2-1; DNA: TGCGCCAGCCCGACTAGACTGGGCAATGAGCAGTTCTTC; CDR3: CASPTRLGNEQFF
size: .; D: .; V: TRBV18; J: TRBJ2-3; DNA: TGTGCCAGCTCACCAAGGGATACGCAGTATTTT; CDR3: CASSPRDTQYF
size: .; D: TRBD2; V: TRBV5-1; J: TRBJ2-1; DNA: TGCGCCAGCACCCCTAGCGGCTCAAGCTCCTACAATGAGCAGTTCTTC; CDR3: CASTPSGSSSYNEQFF
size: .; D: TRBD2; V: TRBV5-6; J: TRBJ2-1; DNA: TGTGCCAGCAGCTTGTATTCAGCGGGATACAATGAGCAGTTCTTC; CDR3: CASSLYSAGYNEQFF
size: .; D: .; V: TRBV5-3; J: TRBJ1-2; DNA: TGTGCCAGAAGTTCGCGGGACAACGGGGAAGATGGCTACACCTTC; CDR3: CARSSRDNGEDGYTF
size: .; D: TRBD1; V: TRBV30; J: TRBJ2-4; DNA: TGTGCCTGGAGTGTACAGGGGAATCGGGTTCAGTACTTC; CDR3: CAWSVQGNRVQYF
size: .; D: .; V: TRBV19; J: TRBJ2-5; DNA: TGTGCCAGTAGTATCAGGGATGGGACCCAGTACTTC; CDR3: CASSIRDGTQYF
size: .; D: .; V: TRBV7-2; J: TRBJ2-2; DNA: TGTGCCAGCAGCTTAGACCCCTCCGTGGGTTCCGGGGAGCTGTTTTTT; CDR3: CASSLDPSVGSGELFF
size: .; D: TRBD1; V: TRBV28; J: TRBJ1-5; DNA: TGTGCCAGCAGTTCCCTTACAGGGGGCGGTCAGCCCCAGCATTTT; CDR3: CASSSLTGGGQPQHF
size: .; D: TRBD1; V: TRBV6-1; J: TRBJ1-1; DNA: TGTGCCAGCAGTGAAGTTTGGGCAGGGGGCCACGCTGAAGCTTTCTTT; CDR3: CASSEVWAGGHAEAFF
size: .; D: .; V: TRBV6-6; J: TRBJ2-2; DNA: TGTGCCAGTAGTGAGTTTCTCACCGGGGAGCTGTTTTTT; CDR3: CASSEFLTGELFF
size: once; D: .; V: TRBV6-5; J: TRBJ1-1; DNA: TGTGCCAGCAGTTACGGCCCAAAGGGGGACACTGAAGCTTTCTTT; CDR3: CASSYGPKGDTEAFF
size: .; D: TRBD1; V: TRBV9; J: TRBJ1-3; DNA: TGTGCCAGCAGCTCTGGGACAGGGGGGTCTGGAAACACCATATATTTT; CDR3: CASSSGTGGSGNTIYF
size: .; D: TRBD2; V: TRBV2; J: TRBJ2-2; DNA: TGTGCCAGCAGACTGACTAGCGGGGTGTACACTGGGGAGCTGTTTTTT; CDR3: CASRLTSGVYTGELFF
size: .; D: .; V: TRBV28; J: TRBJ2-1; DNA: TGTGCCAGCAATCCCGGCGGCCGGGGGTACAATGAGCAGTTCTTC; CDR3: CASNPGGRGYNEQFF
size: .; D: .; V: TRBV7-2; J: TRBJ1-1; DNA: TGTGCCAGCTGTCTGGGCAGCAACACTGAAGCTTTCTTT; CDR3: CASCLGSNTEAFF
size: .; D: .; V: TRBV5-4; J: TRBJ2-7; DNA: TGCGCCAGCAGCCAGGGACTTAACTACGAGCAGTACTTC; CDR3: CASSQGLNYEQYF
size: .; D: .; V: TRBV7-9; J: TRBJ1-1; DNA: TGTGCCAGCAGCGCCCGGGACATGGCGAAGGCTGAAGCTTTCTTT; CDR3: CASSARDMAKAEAFF
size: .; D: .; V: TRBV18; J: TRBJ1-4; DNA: TGTGCCAGCTCACCCAGGGGATTGGGTGAAAAACTGTTTTTT; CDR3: CASSPRGLGEKLFF
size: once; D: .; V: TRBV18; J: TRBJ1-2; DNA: TGTGCCAGCTCACCGCATGATGGCTACACCTTC; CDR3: CASSPHDGYTF
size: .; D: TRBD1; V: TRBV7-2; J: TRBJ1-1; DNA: TGTGCCAGCAGCCAGAGGGACAGGGCGGTGGGCACTGAAGCTTTCTTT; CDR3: CASSQRDRAVGTEAFF
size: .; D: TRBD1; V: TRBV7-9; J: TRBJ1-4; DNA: TGTGCCAGTAAAGACGGGACAGTGGGTGAAAAACTGTTTTTT; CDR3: CASKDGTVGEKLFF
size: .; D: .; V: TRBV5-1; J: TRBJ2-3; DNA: TGCGCCAGCAGCCGCATACTAGGAACCACAGATACGCAGTATTTT; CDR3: CASSRILGTTDTQYF
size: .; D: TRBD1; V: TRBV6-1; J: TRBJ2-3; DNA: TGTGCCAGCAAGACAGGGACGCAAGGAGATACGCAGTATTTT; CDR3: CASKTGTQGDTQYF
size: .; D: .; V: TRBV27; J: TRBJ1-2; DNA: TGTGCCAGCAGTTGGGGGTCGGCCCCCGCTAACTATGGCTACACCTTC; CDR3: CASSWGSAPANYGYTF
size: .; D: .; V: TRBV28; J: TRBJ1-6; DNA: TGTGCCAGCAGTCAGTGGGGTCTGGATTCACCCCTCCACTTT; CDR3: CASSQWGLDSPLHF
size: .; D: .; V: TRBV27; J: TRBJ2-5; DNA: TGTGCCAGCAGTTTCTATGAGGTCTATCGGGAGACCCAGTACTTC; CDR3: CASSFYEVYRETQYF
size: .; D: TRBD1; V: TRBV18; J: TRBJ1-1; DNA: TGTGCCAGCTCACCATCAGGGGGCACTGAAGCTTTCTTT; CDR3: CASSPSGGTEAFF
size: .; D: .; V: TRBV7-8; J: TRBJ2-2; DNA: TGTGCCAGCAGCCCCCAAATAGGGGCAGCGAACACCGGGGAGCTGTTTTTT; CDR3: CASSPQIGAANTGELFF
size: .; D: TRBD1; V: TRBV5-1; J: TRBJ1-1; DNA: TGCGCCAGCAGCTTGGGAGCAGGGGGCCTACAGAACACTGAAGCTTTCTTT; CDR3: CASSLGAGGLQNTEAFF
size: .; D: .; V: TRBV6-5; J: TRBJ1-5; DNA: TGTGCCAGCAGTTCCCAGGGGAATCAGCCCCAGCATTTT; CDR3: CASSSQGNQPQHF
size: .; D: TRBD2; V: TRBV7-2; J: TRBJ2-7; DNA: TGTGCCAGCAACGGCGGGAGGGCCTACGAGCAGTACTTC; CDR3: CASNGGRAYEQYF
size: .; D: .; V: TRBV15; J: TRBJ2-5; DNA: TGTGCCACCAGCAGAGATAACAGTAACCAAGAGACCCAGTACTTC; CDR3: CATSRDNSNQETQYF
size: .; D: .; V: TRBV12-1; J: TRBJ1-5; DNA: TGTGCCAGCAGCCTCAGGGGAAATGGCAATCAGCCCCAGCATTTT; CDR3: CASSLRGNGNQPQHF
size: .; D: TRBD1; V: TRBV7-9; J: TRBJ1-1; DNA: TGCGCCAGCAGCCAGGCAGACAGGGGTAACACTGAAGCTTTCTTT; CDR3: CASSQADRGNTEAFF